The entry below gives a single T cell receptor (beta chain) sequence along with its context. V was cut by 6 bases and J by 4 bases, with 12 bases left in between. Germline V gene lookup returns CDR1 MNHEY and CDR2 SVGEGT. This CDR3 is 13 amino acids long. Data came from immunoSEQ multiplex PCR; TCRdb stores just in-frame clones and leaves some out. The sample carries more than 300,000 clones, roughly 89% recorded once. The data are from a study of blood T cell repertoires in COVID-19. Study information: Samples taken during acute and convalescent COVID-19 were collected in the United States, Italy and Spain.

V and J are TRBV6-2 or TRBV6-3 and TRBJ1-2, with D hard to call. The TCR was taken from a woman in her twenties or thirties who had recovered from COVID-19. Sequencing used PBMCs or T cells enriched from blood (not recorded which). CDR3 DNA sequence: TGTGCCAGCAGCCCTCGGCGGAGCTATGGCTACACCTTC. This codes for CASSPRRSYGYTF.